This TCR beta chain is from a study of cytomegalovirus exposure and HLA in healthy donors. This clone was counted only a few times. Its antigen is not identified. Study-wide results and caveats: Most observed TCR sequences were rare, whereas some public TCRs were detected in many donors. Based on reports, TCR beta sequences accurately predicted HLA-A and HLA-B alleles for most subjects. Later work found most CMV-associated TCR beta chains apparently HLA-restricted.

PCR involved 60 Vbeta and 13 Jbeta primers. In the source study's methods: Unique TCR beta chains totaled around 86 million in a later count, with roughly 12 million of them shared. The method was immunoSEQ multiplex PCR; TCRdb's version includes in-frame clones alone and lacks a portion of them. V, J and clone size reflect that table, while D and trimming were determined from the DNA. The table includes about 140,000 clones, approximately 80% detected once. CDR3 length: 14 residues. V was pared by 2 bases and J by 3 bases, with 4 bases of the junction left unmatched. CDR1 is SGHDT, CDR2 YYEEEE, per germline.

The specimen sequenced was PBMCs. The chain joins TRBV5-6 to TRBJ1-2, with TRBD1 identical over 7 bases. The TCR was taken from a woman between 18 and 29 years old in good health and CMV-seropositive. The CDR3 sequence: CASSLDRVDYGYTF. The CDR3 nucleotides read TGTGCCAGCAGCTTAGACAGGGTGGACTATGGCTACACCTTC.